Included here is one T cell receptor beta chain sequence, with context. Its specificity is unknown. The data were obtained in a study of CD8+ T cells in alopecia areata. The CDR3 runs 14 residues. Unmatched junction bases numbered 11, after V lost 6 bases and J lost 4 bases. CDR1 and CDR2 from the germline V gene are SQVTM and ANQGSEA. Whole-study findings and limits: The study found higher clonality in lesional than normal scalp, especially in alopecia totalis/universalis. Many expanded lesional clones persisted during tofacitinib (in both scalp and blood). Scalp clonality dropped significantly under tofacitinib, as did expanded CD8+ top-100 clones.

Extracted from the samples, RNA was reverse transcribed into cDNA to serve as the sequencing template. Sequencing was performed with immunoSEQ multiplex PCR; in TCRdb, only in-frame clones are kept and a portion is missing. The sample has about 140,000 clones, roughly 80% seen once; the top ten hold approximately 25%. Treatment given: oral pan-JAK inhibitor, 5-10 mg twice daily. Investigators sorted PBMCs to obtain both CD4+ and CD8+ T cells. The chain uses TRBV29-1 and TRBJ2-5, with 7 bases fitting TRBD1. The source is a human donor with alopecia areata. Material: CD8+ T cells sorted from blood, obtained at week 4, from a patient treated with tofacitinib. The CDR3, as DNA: TGCAGCGTCTCCCCACGGACAGGAGGAGAGACCCAGTACTTC. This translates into CSVSPRTGGETQYF.